This T cell receptor beta chain was documented in a study of tissue T cells after allogeneic stem cell transplantation. Study-wide results and limits: Motif-based clustering found tissue-specific repertoire signatures shared across patients, though few clones were shared.

The data were produced by immunoSEQ multiplex PCR, yet TCRdb's version contains in-frame clones alone and is incomplete. The sample records some 9,300 clones, 36% being singletons. This clone is termed medium-sized. Antigen specificity is unknown. Genes and germline are mouse. Coverage ceases 1 residue before the CDR3 finishes, and the germline J gene fills in the end. The time point here: mouse harvest day 14 after allogeneic transplant. Mouse grafts combined 10^7 T-cell-depleted bone marrow cells with 10^6 splenic CD5+ T cells. The V and J ends lost 6 bases and 0 bases respectively, with 9 bases between them. Germline lookup yields CDR1 SNHLY and CDR2 FYNGKV (reference sequence). The CDR3 extends over 13 amino acids.

The specimen sequenced was skin. The chain is built from TRBV3 and TRBJ2-7, with D possibly being TRBD1 (6 bases). The receptor comes from a female BALB/c mouse given C57BL/6 T cells with graft-versus-host disease after an allogeneic hematopoietic cell transplant. CDR3 residues: CASSRDISYEQYF. The CDR3 bases that were read are TGTGCCAGCAGTCGGGACATCTCCTATGAACAGTAC.